The table lists the clone carrying this T cell receptor (beta chain) with a few counts. The sample is drawn from a study of blood T cell repertoires in COVID-19. Study details: Sites across the United States, Italy and Spain contributed samples from acute and convalescent COVID-19.

The participants were between about 18 and 90 years old and came from about two dozen US areas. Participants were placed into cohorts based on the clinical history they reported. How the authors handled the data: From reference gene primer amplification, estimates of nucleated cell counts were derived. TCRdb's copy holds only in-frame clones and misses some; the assay was immunoSEQ multiplex PCR. The DNA gave D and trimming, while V, J and clone size come from that table. The sample records about 240,000 clones, about 90% being singletons. Trimming removed 3 bases at V and 0 bases at J, with 8 bases between. This CDR3 contains 15 residues. CDR1 and CDR2 from the germline V gene are MNHNS and SASEGT.

The TCR comes from a woman aged 40 to 50 with acute COVID-19. Sequenced input: PBMCs or T cells enriched from blood (not recorded which). The chain combines TRBV6-1 with TRBJ1-4; D not resolved. The DNA for the CDR3 is TGTGCCAGCAGTGATATACCTACAACTAATGAAAAACTGTTTTTT. This codes for CASSDIPTTNEKLFF.